These T cell receptor beta chains were read from a single sample in a study of identical twins. TCRdb recomputed calls from the 5' RACE reads with MiXCR, one row per CDR3 protein. The table has roughly 750,000 distinct CDR3 sequences, 21% seen once; the top ten hold around 4.5%. Another study also made use of these data, one on T cells expressing NK-cell markers.

The sequenced sample consisted of PBMCs. The receptors here all came from a woman between 18 and 29 years old in good health. Both conserved end residues are part of each CDR3. D genes are given only for firm matches. Where a row states a size, it is once, few, many or the class of an expanded clone; other rows omit it.

V gene	clone size	J gene	D gene	CDR3 protein	CDR3 DNA
TRBV5-1	few	TRBJ2-1	.	CASSVAGTPINEQFF	TGCGCCAGCAGCGTGGCGGGGACACCTATCAATGAGCAGTTCTTC
TRBV12-3/TRBV12-4	few	TRBJ2-7	.	CASSRFLGGSEQYF	TGTGCCAGCAGTCGTTTTCTCGGGGGCAGCGAGCAGTACTTC
TRBV28	many	TRBJ2-7	.	CASSRLVGEQYF	TGTGCCAGCAGCCGCCTCGTTGGCGAGCAGTACTTC
TRBV12-3/TRBV12-4	.	TRBJ2-1	.	CASSTDGPNEQFF	TGTGCCAGCAGTACGGACGGGCCCAATGAGCAGTTCTTC
TRBV28	.	TRBJ2-5	TRBD1	CASSSGQELQETQYF	TGTGCCAGCAGTTCCGGACAGGAGCTTCAAGAGACCCAGTACTTC
TRBV6-2/TRBV6-3	many	TRBJ1-2	.	CASSNYGYTF	TGTGCCAGCAGCAACTATGGCTACACCTTC
TRBV20-1	.	TRBJ2-1	.	CSARLTTYNEQFF	TGCAGTGCAAGACTCACGACGTACAATGAGCAGTTCTTC
TRBV20-1	many	TRBJ1-1	.	CSAPGEENTEAFF	TGCAGTGCTCCAGGCGAAGAGAACACTGAAGCTTTCTTT
TRBV7-6	.	TRBJ2-7	.	CSSSRTQGRSYEQYF	TGTTCCAGCAGCCGGACACAGGGCCGCTCCTACGAGCAGTACTTC
TRBV5-1	.	TRBJ1-6	TRBD1	CASSMAGQGTSPLHF	TGCGCCAGCAGCATGGCAGGACAGGGAACCTCACCCCTCCACTTT
TRBV5-1	many	TRBJ1-2	.	CASSSPDRHGYTF	TGCGCCAGCAGCTCACCAGACAGGCATGGCTACACCTTC
TRBV19	.	TRBJ2-3	TRBD2	CASSIVSGGDLDTQYF	TGTGCCAGTAGTATAGTGAGCGGGGGGGACCTCGATACGCAGTATTTT
TRBV21-1	.	TRBJ1-2	.	CASSKMAGAGYTF	TGTGCCAGCAGCAAGATGGCCGGGGCTGGCTACACCTTC
TRBV27	few	TRBJ2-1	.	CASSLGTQSWNEQFF	TGTGCCAGCAGTTTGGGGACTCAGAGTTGGAATGAGCAGTTCTTC
TRBV5-1	.	TRBJ2-1	.	CASTGGGSSYNEQFF	TGCGCCAGCACAGGAGGGGGAAGCTCCTACAATGAGCAGTTCTTC
TRBV20-1	.	TRBJ2-3	TRBD2	CSSFPSSGGTTDTQYF	TGCAGCTCCTTCCCCTCTAGCGGGGGCACAACAGATACGCAGTATTTT
TRBV12-3/TRBV12-4	.	TRBJ2-1	.	CASAPDYNEQFF	TGTGCCAGCGCACCAGATTACAATGAGCAGTTCTTC
TRBV4-2	many	TRBJ2-1	.	CASSQERLPYNEQFF	TGTGCCAGCAGCCAAGAAAGGCTACCGTACAATGAGCAGTTCTTC
TRBV29-1	many	TRBJ2-5	.	CSVEDRISQYF	TGCAGCGTTGAAGATCGCATCTCCCAGTACTTC